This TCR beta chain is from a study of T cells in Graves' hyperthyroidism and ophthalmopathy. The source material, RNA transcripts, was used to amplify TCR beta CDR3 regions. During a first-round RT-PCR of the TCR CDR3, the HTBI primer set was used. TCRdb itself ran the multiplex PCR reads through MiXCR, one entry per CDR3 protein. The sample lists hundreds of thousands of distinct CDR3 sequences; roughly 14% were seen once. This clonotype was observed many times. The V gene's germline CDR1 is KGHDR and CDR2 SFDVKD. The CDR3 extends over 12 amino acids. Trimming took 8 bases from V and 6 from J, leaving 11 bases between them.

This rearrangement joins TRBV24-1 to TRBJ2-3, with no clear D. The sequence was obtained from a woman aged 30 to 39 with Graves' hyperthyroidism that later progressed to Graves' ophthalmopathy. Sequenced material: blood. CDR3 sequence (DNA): TGTGCCACCAAGAGCTCCAGGGATACGCAGTATTTT. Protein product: CATKSSRDTQYF.